A selection of T cell receptor beta chains follows, all from one sample in a study of neurological immune-mediated disorders. TCRdb redid the calling of the 5' RACE reads with MiXCR, one entry per CDR3 protein. The data hold around 71,000 distinct CDR3 sequences, with 12% to 15% observed a single time. The sample comprised PBMCs. The source of these receptors is a female donor with HTLV-1-associated myelopathy (HAM/TSP). CDR3s include the opening cysteine and the closing phenylalanine or tryptophan. The D gene is left open where the match is weak. The listing skips clone size in some rows; elsewhere it reads once, few, many or a size class.

>TRBV28|NA|NA|TRBJ2-1
CASSFLLNEQFF
TGTGCCAGCAGTTTCCTCCTAAATGAGCAGTTCTTC
>TRBV5-1|NA|many|TRBJ2-1
CASTPQREFYNEQFF
TGCGCCAGCACTCCTCAAAGAGAGTTTTACAATGAGCAGTTCTTC
>TRBV28|NA|many|TRBJ1-1
CASSRRRWGDGNTEAFF
TGTGCCAGCAGTCGTCGCAGGTGGGGAGATGGGAACACTGAAGCTTTCTTT
>TRBV4-1|NA|many|TRBJ2-1
CASSQEPPPSFNEQFF
TGCGCCAGCAGCCAAGAACCCCCCCCTAGTTTTAATGAGCAGTTCTTC
>TRBV5-1|TRBD1|many|TRBJ2-5
CASNRQGPYQETQYF
TGCGCCAGCAACCGACAGGGACCGTACCAAGAGACCCAGTACTTC
>TRBV5-6|NA|many|TRBJ2-3
CASSLPIQFTETTQYF
TGTGCCAGCAGCTTACCAATCCAGTTTACTGAGACCACGCAGTATTTT
>TRBV7-6|TRBD1|many|TRBJ2-7
CASSLTAGTEDYEQYF
TGTGCCAGCAGCTTAACGGCCGGGACAGAAGACTACGAGCAGTACTTC
>TRBV4-1|NA|many|TRBJ1-1
CASSHEGRYGGTEAFF
TGCGCCAGCAGCCACGAAGGCCGGTATGGTGGCACTGAAGCTTTCTTT
>TRBV29-1|NA|many|TRBJ1-4
CSVYLGGTNEKLFF
TGCAGCGTATACCTAGGGGGAACTAATGAAAAACTGTTTTTT
>TRBV7-2|TRBD2|many|TRBJ2-1
CASSPRGSGGANEQFF
TGTGCCAGCAGCCCTCGGGGTAGCGGGGGGGCCAATGAGCAGTTCTTC
>TRBV29-1|NA|many|TRBJ1-5
CSVEGAEGQPQHF
TGCAGCGTTGAAGGTGCCGAGGGTCAGCCCCAGCATTTT
>TRBV7-9|NA|many|TRBJ1-2
CASSLAGPVTASNYGYTF
TGTGCCAGCAGCTTAGCAGGTCCTGTTACAGCTTCTAACTATGGCTACACCTTC
>TRBV20-1|NA|many|TRBJ1-1
CSARLGHVNTEAFF
TGCAGTGCTAGATTGGGGCACGTAAACACTGAAGCTTTCTTT
>TRBV24-1|NA|many|TRBJ2-7
CATAPTSSYEQYF
TGTGCCACAGCCCCAACATCCAGCTACGAGCAGTACTTC
>TRBV9|TRBD2|many|TRBJ2-3
CASSPRFSGVTDTQYF
TGTGCCAGCAGCCCCCGTTTTAGCGGGGTCACAGATACGCAGTATTTT
>TRBV7-2|TRBD1|many|TRBJ2-3
CASRFPGGRDTQYF
TGTGCCAGCAGGTTTCCAGGGGGCAGGGATACGCAGTATTTT
>TRBV6-5|NA|few|TRBJ1-1
CASGRNPEEAEAFF
TGTGCCAGCGGACGAAACCCGGAGGAGGCTGAAGCTTTCTTT
>TRBV7-8|NA|many|TRBJ2-1
CASSIRQARHYWVNEQFF
TGTGCCAGCAGCATAAGACAGGCTAGGCATTATTGGGTTAATGAGCAGTTCTTC
>TRBV5-1|TRBD2|many|TRBJ2-7
CASSFSGGASEQYF
TGCGCCAGCAGCTTTAGCGGGGGGGCCTCTGAGCAGTACTTC
>TRBV2|TRBD1|many|TRBJ1-1
CASSPEGQPNTEAFF
TGTGCCAGCAGCCCCGAGGGACAGCCCAACACTGAAGCTTTCTTT
>TRBV11-2|NA|NA|TRBJ2-2
CANSLINTGELFF
TGTGCCAACAGCTTAATTAACACTGGGGAGCTGTTTTTT
>TRBV20-1|NA|many|TRBJ2-2
CSANWQSTGELFF
TGCAGTGCTAACTGGCAGTCCACCGGGGAGCTGTTTTTT
>TRBV28|NA|many|TRBJ1-2
CASGGDSLVANYGYTF
TGTGCCAGCGGAGGAGACAGTTTAGTAGCTAACTATGGCTACACCTTC
>TRBV5-1|TRBD1|many|TRBJ2-3
CASSWDRGTDTQYF
TGCGCCAGCAGCTGGGACAGGGGCACGGATACGCAGTATTTT
>TRBV7-9|TRBD2|many|TRBJ2-1
CASSLVSSGGTRLKNEQFF
TGTGCCAGCAGCTTAGTATCGAGCGGGGGGACCCGCCTTAAGAATGAGCAGTTCTTC
>TRBV7-2|TRBD2|NA|TRBJ2-2
CASSPASGGGLGELFF
TGTGCCAGCAGCCCCGCTAGCGGGGGCGGCCTAGGGGAGCTGTTTTTT
>TRBV3-1|NA|many|TRBJ2-1
CASSRPPGGSYNEQFF
TGTGCCAGCAGCCGACCGCCAGGGGGGTCCTACAATGAGCAGTTCTTC